The 26 T cell receptor beta chains reported below all come from one sample, sequenced in a study of T-cell memory formation after mild COVID-19. MiXCR, run by TCRdb on the 5' RACE reads, gives a single entry per CDR3 protein. This sample has some 440,000 distinct CDR3 sequences; 25% occur once, and the top ten carry approximately 12%. Sequences were obtained from PBMCs or a T cell subset sorted from them (not recorded which). The receptors were gathered from an adult woman who had mild COVID-19 (a few samples of this study predate the infection). Cell type and time point are not known.

This clonotype was seen only a few times. The V gene is TRBV10-3, the J gene TRBJ2-7; tentatively, D is TRBD1 (6 bases). The V gene lost 4 bases and the J gene lost 7 bases, with 8 bases spanning the gap. There are 11 residues in the CDR3. Germline lookup yields CDR1 ENHRY and CDR2 SYGVKD. CDR3 residues: CAISGTAEQYF. CDR3 DNA: TGTGCCATCAGTGGGACAGCTGAGCAGTACTTC.

This clonotype was seen more than once but under ten times. The gene calls are TRBV7-2 and TRBJ2-5, with 12 bases matching TRBD2. The CDR3 consists of 16 residues. V was clipped by 0 bases and J by 5 bases; unmatched bases: 4. From germline, CDR1 is SGHTA and CDR2 FQGNSA. The CDR3 nucleotides are TGTGCCAGCAGCTTAGCGAGTACTAGCGGGAGGGAGACCCAGTACTTC. It yields the protein CASSLASTSGRETQYF.

V and J are TRBV27 and TRBJ1-2; D is uncertain. The CDR3 is 15 amino acids. Trimming stripped 4 bases from V and 3 bases from J, with 15 bases between. The germline CDR1 and CDR2 sequences are MNHEY and SMNVEV (reference sequence). CDR3 amino acids: CASSSHGPRDYGYTF. The CDR3, as DNA: TGTGCCAGCAGTTCCCACGGACCCCGTGACTATGGCTACACCTTC.

The V call is TRBV7-3, the J call TRBJ2-1, with TRBD2 as a possible D gene (6 bases). V lost 3 bases, J lost 4 bases, and 13 bases lay in between. The CDR3 loop spans 15 amino acids. CDR1 SGHTA and CDR2 FQGTGA come from the germline V gene. This CDR3 reads CASSLGDSQYNEQFF. For the CDR3, the DNA is TGTGCCAGCAGCTTGGGGGACTCTCAGTACAATGAGCAGTTCTTC.

The chain carries TRBV14 and TRBJ1-2; D perhaps matches TRBD1 (6 bases). CDR1 and CDR2 from the germline V gene are SGHDN and FVKESK. The CDR3 has 14 residues. The ends were cut back, 4 bases at V and 4 bases at J, with 13 bases in the middle. For the CDR3, the DNA is TGTGCCAGCAGCCCCGCTGGGGGCGTCTATGGCTACACCTTC. Translation gives CASSPAGGVYGYTF.

In its sample, this clonotype was seen a few times. This chain joins TRBV6-6 and TRBJ1-1; no firm D call. The CDR3 has 14 amino acids. The V gene lost 5 bases and the J gene lost 3 bases, with 13 bases spanning the gap. Germline V gene lookup returns CDR1 MNHNY and CDR2 SVGAGI (reference sequence). The CDR3 loop is CASSPVRRDTEAFF. The DNA of the CDR3 is TGTGCCAGCAGTCCGGTCCGGAGGGACACTGAAGCTTTCTTT.

V is TRBV19 and J is TRBJ2-3; TRBD2 aligns across 7 bases. Germline CDR1 and CDR2: LNHDA and SQIVND (reference sequence). J was trimmed by 2 bases and V by 9 bases; bases with no gene match: 8. The CDR3 has 14 residues. CDR3 coding DNA: TGTGCCAGCACTAGCGACCATAACACAGATACGCAGTATTTT. This translates into CASTSDHNTDTQYF.

This clonotype was seen a few times. The chain links TRBV6-2 or TRBV6-3 to TRBJ2-1; TRBD1 agrees at 9 bases. V lost 7 bases and J lost 5; bases outside the gene matches: 6. The CDR3 has 14 amino acids. The germline V gene has CDR1 MNHEY and CDR2 SVGEGT. The CDR3 reads CASTTGTGNNEQFF. CDR3 nucleotides: TGTGCCAGCACTACCGGGACAGGGAACAATGAGCAGTTCTTC.

This clonotype was counted a few times. V gene TRBV6-6 combines with J gene TRBJ2-1; D might be TRBD1 or TRBD2, each matching 5 bases. CDR1 MNHNY and CDR2 SVGAGI come from the germline V gene (reference sequence). Trimming left V 8 bases short and J 4 bases short, with 9 bases between. The CDR3 consists of 12 residues. CDR3: CASWDGYNEQFF. The DNA for the CDR3 is TGTGCCAGCTGGGACGGTTACAATGAGCAGTTCTTC.

This clonotype was seen a few times. The chain links TRBV21-1 to TRBJ2-7; the table's D call of TRBD2 was not tested on the DNA. TRBV21-1 is labeled a pseudogene. This CDR3 contains 17 residues. The CDR3 sequence is CASSKSHSGRIPNEQYF. The CDR3 DNA reads TGTGCCAGCAGCAAATCCCATAGCGGGAGGATCCCTAATGAGCAGTACTTC.

For the CDR3, the DNA is TGTGCCAGCAGCCAAGATATCCAACTAGCGGGAATTGGTGAGCAGTTCTTC. This encodes CASSQDIQLAGIGEQFF. The chain couples TRBV4-2 to TRBJ2-1, with 10 bases that match TRBD2. The CDR3 spans 17 residues. V was pared by 0 bases and J by 9 bases, with 11 bases of the junction left unmatched. Germline V CDR1 and CDR2: LGHNA, YNFKEQ.

V gene TRBV5-1 combines with J gene TRBJ2-2; D possibly corresponds to TRBD2 (5 bases). Germline lookup yields CDR1 SGHRS and CDR2 YFSETQ. V was trimmed by 0 bases and J by 0 bases, leaving 9 bases between them. The CDR3 consists of 16 residues. As DNA, the CDR3 is TGCGCCAGCAGCTTGGAGAGGGCGGCGAACACCGGGGAGCTGTTTTTT. It encodes CASSLERAANTGELFF.

V and J are TRBV24-1 and TRBJ2-1, with 7 bases matching TRBD2. Germline CDR1 is KGHDR and CDR2 is SFDVKD. V trimming: 3 bases; J trimming: 4 bases; junction bases outside the gene matches: 5. The CDR3 loop spans 15 amino acids. CDR3 nucleotides: TGTGCCACCAGTGATCGCGCGGGAGATTACAATGAGCAGTTCTTC. Protein sequence: CATSDRAGDYNEQFF.

V is TRBV9 and J is TRBJ2-3, with TRBD2 identical over 8 bases. CDR1 is SGDLS and CDR2 is YYNGEE in the germline V gene. The CDR3 contains 15 residues. The V and J ends lost 0 bases and 4 bases, in that order; junction bases with no gene match: 4. CDR3 coding DNA: TGTGCCAGCAGCGTAGGTGGCGGGGGGCCAGATACGCAGTATTTT. It specifies CASSVGGGGPDTQYF.

The V and J genes are TRBV12-3 or TRBV12-4 and TRBJ2-1, with a possible D match to TRBD2 (6 bases). V was shortened by 6 bases and J by 7 bases, with 13 bases between the two germline ends. There are 13 residues in the CDR3. The chain's CDR3 is CASSRDLPNEQFF. CDR3 coding DNA: TGTGCCAGCAGCCGGGACTTGCCTAATGAGCAGTTCTTC.

This clonotype was detected many times. The rearrangement uses TRBV5-1 and TRBJ2-1, with 12 bases lining up with TRBD2. Losses at the gene ends were 0 bases for V and 4 bases for J; bases not matched to a gene: 2. CDR3 length: 16 amino acids. In germline, CDR1 is SGHRS, CDR2 YFSETQ. CDR3 in DNA: TGCGCCAGCAGCTTGGGGACTAGCGGGACTTACAATGAGCAGTTCTTC. This gives the protein CASSLGTSGTYNEQFF.

This chain uses TRBV7-2 with TRBJ2-2, with 12 positions matching TRBD1. V trimming: 6 bases; J trimming: 7 bases; junction bases outside the gene matches: 6. The germline V gene encodes CDR1 SGHTA and CDR2 FQGNSA. CDR3 size: 15 residues. DNA of the CDR3: TGTGCCAGCAGGGCGGGACAGGGGGCGATCGGGGAGCTGTTTTTT. This encodes CASRAGQGAIGELFF.

This clonotype was detected a few times. This sequence joins TRBV20-1 and TRBJ2-5; 12 nucleotides line up with TRBD2. The CDR3 is made up of 18 amino acids. With V trimmed by 6 bases and J by 2 bases, 16 bases remained unmatched. The germline CDR1 and CDR2 sequences are DFQATT and SNEGSKA (reference sequence). The CDR3 DNA reads TGCAGTGCCGCTGGGGCTAGCGGGGGGGGACCTACACAAGAGACCCAGTACTTC. Protein product: CSAAGASGGGPTQETQYF.

This clonotype was recorded a few times. The rearrangement joins TRBV6-6 to TRBJ2-6; no clear D. Trimming cost V 2 bases and J 1 base, with 15 bases left between them. CDR1 and CDR2 (germline): MNHNY, SVGAGI (reference sequence). This CDR3 region has 18 residues. The CDR3: CASSYTAPSPSGANVLTF. The CDR3 coding sequence is TGTGCCAGCAGTTACACGGCACCTAGTCCATCTGGGGCCAACGTCCTGACTTTC.

Notes on this clonotype: The conserved closing phenylalanine or tryptophan is absent in this CDR3, likely reflecting a read error. J is TRBJ2-5 and V is TRBV5-4; D is unresolved. The length of the CDR3 is 15 residues. Trimming shortened V by 0 bases and J by 2 bases, and 11 bases separated the two germline ends. Germline V gives CDR1 SGHNT, CDR2 YYREEE (reference sequence). For the CDR3, the DNA is TGTGCCAGCAGCTTGGCCGTGGCTTCACAAGAGACCCAGTACTTA. It encodes CASSLAVASQETQYL.

The chain recombines TRBV30 with TRBJ2-7; 11 bases match TRBD2. After removal of 2 bases from V and 2 bases from J, the junction contained 11 bases not matched to a gene. This CDR3 has 17 amino acids. Germline V gene data show CDR1 as GTSNPN and CDR2 as SVGIG (reference sequence). In nucleotides, the CDR3 is TGTGCCTGGAGTATCGCCAGAACTAGCGGGGGAACCTACGAGCAGTACTTC. Translated: CAWSIARTSGGTYEQYF.

This clonotype showed up just a few times. The CDR3 DNA reads TGTGCCAGCAGTTCCTCAGGGACAGCTGGAAACACCATATATTTT. Amino acids: CASSSSGTAGNTIYF. This sequence joins TRBV12-3 or TRBV12-4 and TRBJ1-3; 7 bases fit TRBD1. CDR3 size: 15 residues. The V and J ends lost 4 bases and 2 bases, in that order; junction bases with no gene match: 5.

This clonotype was seen more than once but under ten times. This sequence joins TRBV7-8 and TRBJ2-5, with D unclear. Germline V gene data show CDR1 as SGHVS and CDR2 as FQNEAQ. The CDR3 length is 15 residues. Trimming pared 3 bases from V and 1 base from J, leaving 12 bases between. The CDR3 loop is CASSLTPRAQETQYF. The CDR3 bases are TGTGCCAGCAGCTTGACTCCGCGAGCCCAAGAGACCCAGTACTTC.

The chain carries TRBV9 and TRBJ2-1, with TRBD2 identical over 8 bases. CDR3 length: 15 residues. J lost 7 bases, V lost 2 bases, and 8 bases had no gene match. CDR1 SGDLS and CDR2 YYNGEE come from the germline V gene. CDR3 in amino acids: CASSVKAGVGNEQFF. The CDR3 nucleotides are TGTGCCAGCAGCGTTAAAGCGGGAGTCGGAAATGAGCAGTTCTTC.

This clonotype was observed a few times. The chain has TRBV12-3 or TRBV12-4 and TRBJ2-3; 14 bases agree with TRBD2. The V gene end was trimmed by 7 bases and the J gene end by 9 bases; junction bases not matched to a gene: 6. The CDR3 is 14 amino acids. DNA for the CDR3: TGTGCCAGCAACCTGGGACTAGCGGGAGAAACGCAGTATTTT. Amino acids: CASNLGLAGETQYF.

This chain joins TRBV15 and TRBJ2-1, with 7 bases identical to TRBD1. Germline trimming cut 3 bases from V and 8 bases from J; bases unmatched to any gene: 1. Per the germline V gene, CDR1 is LNHNV and CDR2 is YYDKDF (reference sequence). This CDR3 has 12 residues. CDR3 region: CATSSQGDEQFF. CDR3 bases: TGTGCCACCAGCAGCCAGGGGGATGAGCAGTTCTTC.